The TCR beta chain under discussion was sequenced for a study of Graves' ophthalmopathy and Graves' hyperthyroidism. This CDR3 comprises 14 residues. V was pared by 3 bases and J by 1 base, with 13 bases between. Per the germline V gene, CDR1 is DFQATT and CDR2 is SNEGSKA (reference sequence). Scientists amplified the TCR beta CDR3 regions from RNA transcripts. First-round RT-PCR used HTBI primers; second-round multiplex PCR followed. TCRdb redid the calling of the multiplex PCR reads with MiXCR, one entry per CDR3 protein. Of 680,000 or so distinct CDR3 sequences in the sample, 20% to 25% are singletons; the top ten hold approximately 6.5%.

This clonotype was obtained from a woman aged 18-29 years with stable Graves' hyperthyroidism. Some clones in this sample may be carry-over from other donors' samples. V gene TRBV20-1 combines with J gene TRBJ2-7, with a possible D match to TRBD1 (5 bases). The sequenced material came from peripheral blood. CDR3 residues: CSARGDSASYEQYF. Written as DNA, the CDR3 is TGCAGTGCTAGGGGCGACAGTGCTTCCTACGAGCAGTACTTC.